This TCR beta chain emerged from a study of T cell repertoires in aging, cancer and after chemotherapy. Regarding the study as a whole: Median generation probability rose over the chemotherapy interval in each cancer cohort, suggesting rebound thymic output. Compared with age-matched healthy donors, untreated hematological or solid cancer patients showed higher blood TCR clonality.

The template was genomic DNA from peripheral blood, not RNA. Between the trimmed V and J ends, which lost 5 bases and 9 bases, there was a span of 17 bases. Germline V CDR1 and CDR2: SGHAT, FQDESV (reference sequence). This CDR3 has 14 residues. TRB rearrangements spanning V, D and J were amplified using mixed TRB-A/B primers. MiXCR, run by TCRdb on the multiplex PCR reads, gives a single entry per CDR3 protein. The profile shows 1,500 to 2,000 distinct CDR3 sequences, around 24% of them singletons. This clonotype is labeled as large (0.1 to 1%). The antigen is not known. Sequenced input: blood. This TCR came from a human donor with a solid tumor. The rearrangement uses TRBV11-1 and TRBJ2-1; D is possibly TRBD2 (6 bases). Here the CDR3 reads CASSPWGLHGEQFF. The CDR3 coding sequence is TGTGCCAGCAGCCCCTGGGGACTCCACGGTGAGCAGTTCTTC.